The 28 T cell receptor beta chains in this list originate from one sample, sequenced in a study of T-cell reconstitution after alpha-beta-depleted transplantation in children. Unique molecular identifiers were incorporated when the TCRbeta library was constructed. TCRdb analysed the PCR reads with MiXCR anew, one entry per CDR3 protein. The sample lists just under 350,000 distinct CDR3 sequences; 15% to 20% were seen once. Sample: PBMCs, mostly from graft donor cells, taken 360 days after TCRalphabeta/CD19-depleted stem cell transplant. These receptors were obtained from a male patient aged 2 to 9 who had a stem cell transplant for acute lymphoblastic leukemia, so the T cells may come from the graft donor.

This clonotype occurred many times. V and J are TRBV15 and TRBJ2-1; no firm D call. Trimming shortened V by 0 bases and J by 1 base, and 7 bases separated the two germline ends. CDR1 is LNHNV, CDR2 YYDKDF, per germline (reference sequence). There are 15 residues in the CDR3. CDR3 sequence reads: CATSRDRFSYNEQFF. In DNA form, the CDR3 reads TGTGCCACCAGCAGAGATCGCTTTTCCTACAATGAGCAGTTCTTC.

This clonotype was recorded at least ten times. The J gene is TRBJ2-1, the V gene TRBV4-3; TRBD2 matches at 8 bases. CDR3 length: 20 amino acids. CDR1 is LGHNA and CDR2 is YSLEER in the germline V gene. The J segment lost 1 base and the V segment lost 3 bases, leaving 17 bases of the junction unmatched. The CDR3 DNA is TGCGCCAGCAGCCACCTCTACGGGGGTAGCGGGGATCTTTCCTACAATGAGCAGTTCTTC. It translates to CASSHLYGGSGDLSYNEQFF.

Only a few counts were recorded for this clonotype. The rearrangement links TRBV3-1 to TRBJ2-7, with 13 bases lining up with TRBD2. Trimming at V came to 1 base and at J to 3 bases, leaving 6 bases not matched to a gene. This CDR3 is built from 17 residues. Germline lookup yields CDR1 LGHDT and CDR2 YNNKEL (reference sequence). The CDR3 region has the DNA TGTGCCAGCAGCCAAGGGGGACTAGCGGGAAATTACTACGAGCAGTACTTC. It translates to CASSQGGLAGNYYEQYF.

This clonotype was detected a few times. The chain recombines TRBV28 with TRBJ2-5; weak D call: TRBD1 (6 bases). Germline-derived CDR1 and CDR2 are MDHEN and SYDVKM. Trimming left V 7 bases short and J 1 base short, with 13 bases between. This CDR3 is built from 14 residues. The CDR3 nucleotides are TGTGCCAGCAAGGTAGTACAGGGCCAAGAGACCCAGTACTTC. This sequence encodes CASKVVQGQETQYF.

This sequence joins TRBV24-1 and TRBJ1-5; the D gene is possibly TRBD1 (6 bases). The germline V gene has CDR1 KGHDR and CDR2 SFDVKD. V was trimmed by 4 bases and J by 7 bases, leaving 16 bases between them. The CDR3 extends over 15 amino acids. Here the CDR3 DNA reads TGTGCCACCAGTGAAGGGGGTGGGAGAGAGCAGCCCCAGCATTTT. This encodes CATSEGGGREQPQHF.

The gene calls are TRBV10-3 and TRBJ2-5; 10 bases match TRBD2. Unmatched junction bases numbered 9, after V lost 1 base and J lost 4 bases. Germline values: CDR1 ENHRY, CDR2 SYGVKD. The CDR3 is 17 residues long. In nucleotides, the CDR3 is TGTGCCATCAGTGAGTACCGACTAGCGGGCTTAGGAGAGACCCAGTACTTC. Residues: CAISEYRLAGLGETQYF.

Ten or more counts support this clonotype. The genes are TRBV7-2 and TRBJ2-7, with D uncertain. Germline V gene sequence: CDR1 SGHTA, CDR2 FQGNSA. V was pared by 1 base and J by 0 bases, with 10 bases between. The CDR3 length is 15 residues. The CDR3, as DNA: TGTGCCAGCAGCTTAGATCCGAGGAGCTCCTACGAGCAGTACTTC. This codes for CASSLDPRSSYEQYF.

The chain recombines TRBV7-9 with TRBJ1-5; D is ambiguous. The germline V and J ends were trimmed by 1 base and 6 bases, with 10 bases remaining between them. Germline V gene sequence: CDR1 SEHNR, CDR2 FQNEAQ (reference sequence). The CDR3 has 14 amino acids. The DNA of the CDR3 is TGTGCCAGCAGCTTAGGAAGGGAAACTCAGCCCCAGCATTTT. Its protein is CASSLGRETQPQHF.

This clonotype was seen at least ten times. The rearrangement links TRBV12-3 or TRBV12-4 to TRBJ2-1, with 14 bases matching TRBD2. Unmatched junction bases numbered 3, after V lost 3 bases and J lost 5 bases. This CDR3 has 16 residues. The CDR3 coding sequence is TGTGCCAGCAGTTTGGGGGGACTAGCGGGAGACAATGAGCAGTTCTTC. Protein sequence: CASSLGGLAGDNEQFF.

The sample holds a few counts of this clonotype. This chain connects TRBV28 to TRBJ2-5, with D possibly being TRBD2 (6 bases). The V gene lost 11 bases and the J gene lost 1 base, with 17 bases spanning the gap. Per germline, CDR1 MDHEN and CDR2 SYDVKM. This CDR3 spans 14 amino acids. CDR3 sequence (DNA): TGTGCCTGTAACGCGGGAAGCTTCCAAGAGACCCAGTACTTC. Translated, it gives CACNAGSFQETQYF. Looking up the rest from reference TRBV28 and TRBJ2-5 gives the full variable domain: DVKVTQSSRYLVKRTGEKVFLECVQDMDHENMFWYRQDPGLGLRLIYFSYDVKMKEKGDIPEGYSVSREKKERFSLILESASTNQTSMYLCACNAGSFQETQYFGPGTRLLVL.

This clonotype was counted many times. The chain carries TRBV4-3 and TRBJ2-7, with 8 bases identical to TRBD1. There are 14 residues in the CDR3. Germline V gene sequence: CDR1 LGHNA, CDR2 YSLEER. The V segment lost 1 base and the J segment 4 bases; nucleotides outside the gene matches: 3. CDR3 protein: CASSQGQGSYEQYF. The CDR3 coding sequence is TGCGCCAGCAGCCAAGGACAGGGGAGTTACGAGCAGTACTTC.

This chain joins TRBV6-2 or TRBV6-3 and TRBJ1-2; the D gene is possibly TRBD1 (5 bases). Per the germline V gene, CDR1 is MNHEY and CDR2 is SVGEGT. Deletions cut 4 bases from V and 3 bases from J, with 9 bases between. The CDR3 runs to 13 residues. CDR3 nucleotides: TGTGCCAGCAGTTTTGACAGCGACTATGGCTACACCTTC. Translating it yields CASSFDSDYGYTF.

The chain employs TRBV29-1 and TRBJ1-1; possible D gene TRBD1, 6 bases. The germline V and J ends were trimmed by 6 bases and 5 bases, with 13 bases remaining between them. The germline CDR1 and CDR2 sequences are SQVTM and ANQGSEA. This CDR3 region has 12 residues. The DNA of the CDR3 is TGCAGCGTGTTAACAGGGTTGACTGAAGCTTTCTTT. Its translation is CSVLTGLTEAFF.

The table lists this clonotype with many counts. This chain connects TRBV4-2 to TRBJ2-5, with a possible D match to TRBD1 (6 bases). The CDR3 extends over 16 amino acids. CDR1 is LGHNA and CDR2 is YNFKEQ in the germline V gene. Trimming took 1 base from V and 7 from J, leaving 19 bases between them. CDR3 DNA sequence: TGTGCCAGCAGCCAAGTTAACACAGGGATATATGGGACCCAGTACTTC. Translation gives CASSQVNTGIYGTQYF.

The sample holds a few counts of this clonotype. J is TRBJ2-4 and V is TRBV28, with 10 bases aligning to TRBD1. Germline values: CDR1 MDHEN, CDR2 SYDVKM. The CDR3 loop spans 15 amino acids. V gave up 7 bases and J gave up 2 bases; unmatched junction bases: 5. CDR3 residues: CASMTGGMTKNIQYF. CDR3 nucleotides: TGTGCCAGCATGACAGGGGGCATGACCAAAAACATTCAGTACTTC.

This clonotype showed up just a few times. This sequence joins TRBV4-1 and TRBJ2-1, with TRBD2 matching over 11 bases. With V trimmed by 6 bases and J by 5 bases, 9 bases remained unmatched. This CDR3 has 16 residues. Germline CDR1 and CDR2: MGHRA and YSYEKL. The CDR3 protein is CASSSLSGRADNEQFF. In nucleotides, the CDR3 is TGCGCCAGCAGTTCCCTTAGCGGGAGGGCCGACAATGAGCAGTTCTTC.

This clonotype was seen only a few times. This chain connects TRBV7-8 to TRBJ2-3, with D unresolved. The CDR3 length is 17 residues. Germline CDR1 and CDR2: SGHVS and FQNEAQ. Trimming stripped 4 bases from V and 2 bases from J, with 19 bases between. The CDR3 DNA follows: TGTGCCAGCAGCTCCCACCCCCGTCTCAAGATCACAGATACGCAGTATTTT. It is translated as CASSSHPRLKITDTQYF.

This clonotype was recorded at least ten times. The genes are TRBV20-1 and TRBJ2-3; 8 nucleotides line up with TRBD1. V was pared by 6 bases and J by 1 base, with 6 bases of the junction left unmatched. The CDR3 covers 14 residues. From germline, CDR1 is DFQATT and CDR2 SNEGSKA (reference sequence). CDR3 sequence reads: CSAQGAWGTDTQYF. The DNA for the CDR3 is TGCAGTGCCCAGGGGGCATGGGGCACAGATACGCAGTATTTT.

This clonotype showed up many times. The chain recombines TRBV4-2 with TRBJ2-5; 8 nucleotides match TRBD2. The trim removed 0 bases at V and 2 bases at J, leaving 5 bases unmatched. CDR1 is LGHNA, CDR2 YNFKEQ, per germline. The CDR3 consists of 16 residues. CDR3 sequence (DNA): TGTGCCAGCAGCCAAGAATGGCTAGCGGGTCAAGAGACCCAGTACTTC. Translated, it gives CASSQEWLAGQETQYF.

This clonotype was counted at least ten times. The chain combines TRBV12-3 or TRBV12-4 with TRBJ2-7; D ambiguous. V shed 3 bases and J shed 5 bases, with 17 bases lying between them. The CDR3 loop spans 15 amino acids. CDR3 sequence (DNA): TGTGCCAGCAGTTTGATGAGTCCCAAGGTAGACGAGCAGTACTTC. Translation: CASSLMSPKVDEQYF.

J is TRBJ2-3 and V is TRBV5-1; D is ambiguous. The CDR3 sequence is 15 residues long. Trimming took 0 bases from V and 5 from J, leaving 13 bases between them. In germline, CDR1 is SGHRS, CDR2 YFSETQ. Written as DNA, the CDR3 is TGCGCCAGCAGCTTGGAGGCCGGGCTCCTAGATACGCAGTATTTT. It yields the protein CASSLEAGLLDTQYF.

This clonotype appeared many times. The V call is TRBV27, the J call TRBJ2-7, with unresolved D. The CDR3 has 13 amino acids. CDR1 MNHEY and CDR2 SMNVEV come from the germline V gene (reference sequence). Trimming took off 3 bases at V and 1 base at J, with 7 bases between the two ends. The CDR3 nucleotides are TGTGCCAGCAGTTTCGGACGGTCCTACGAGCAGTACTTC. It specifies CASSFGRSYEQYF.

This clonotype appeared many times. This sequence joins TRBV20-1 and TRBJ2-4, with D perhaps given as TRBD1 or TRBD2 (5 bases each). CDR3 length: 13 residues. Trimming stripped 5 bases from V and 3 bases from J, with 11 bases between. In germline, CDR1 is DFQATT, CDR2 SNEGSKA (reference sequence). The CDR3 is CSAPMGDKNIQYF. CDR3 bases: TGCAGTGCTCCCATGGGGGACAAAAACATTCAGTACTTC.

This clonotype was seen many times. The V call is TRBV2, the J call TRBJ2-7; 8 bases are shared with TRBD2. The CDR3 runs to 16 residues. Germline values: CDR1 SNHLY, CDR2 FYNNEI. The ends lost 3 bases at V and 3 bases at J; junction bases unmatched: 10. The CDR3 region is CASSDLLGREGYEQYF. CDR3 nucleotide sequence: TGTGCCAGCAGTGACCTCCTGGGACGGGAGGGCTACGAGCAGTACTTC.

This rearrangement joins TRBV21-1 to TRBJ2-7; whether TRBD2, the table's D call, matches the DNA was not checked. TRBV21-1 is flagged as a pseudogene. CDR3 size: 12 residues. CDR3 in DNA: TGTGCCAGCAGCAAACGCGGTCGGGTGGGACCCTTC. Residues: CASSKRGRVGPF.

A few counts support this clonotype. The CDR3 DNA sequence: TGTGCCAGCAGTTTATCAGGGCTCGGTCCAAGTTACAATGAGCAGTTCTTC. Its translation is CASSLSGLGPSYNEQFF. The chain employs TRBV27 and TRBJ2-1, with D unclear. CDR3 size: 17 residues. Germline V lookup: CDR1 MNHEY, CDR2 SMNVEV (reference sequence). The V and J ends lost 0 bases and 4 bases respectively, with 16 bases between them.

CDR3 amino acids: CASSFRRNTEAFF. CDR3 in DNA: TGTGCCAGCAGTTTCCGCAGAAACACTGAAGCTTTCTTT. The chain employs TRBV12-3 or TRBV12-4 and TRBJ1-1, with no clear D. The V end was cut by 3 bases, the J end by 2 bases, with 7 bases between. The CDR3 has 13 residues.

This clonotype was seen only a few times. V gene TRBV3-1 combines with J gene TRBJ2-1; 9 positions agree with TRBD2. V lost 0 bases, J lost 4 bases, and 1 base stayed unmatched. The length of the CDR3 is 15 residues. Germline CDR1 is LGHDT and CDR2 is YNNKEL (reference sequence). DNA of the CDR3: TGTGCCAGCAGCCAAGATCTAGCGGGGTACAATGAGCAGTTCTTC. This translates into CASSQDLAGYNEQFF.